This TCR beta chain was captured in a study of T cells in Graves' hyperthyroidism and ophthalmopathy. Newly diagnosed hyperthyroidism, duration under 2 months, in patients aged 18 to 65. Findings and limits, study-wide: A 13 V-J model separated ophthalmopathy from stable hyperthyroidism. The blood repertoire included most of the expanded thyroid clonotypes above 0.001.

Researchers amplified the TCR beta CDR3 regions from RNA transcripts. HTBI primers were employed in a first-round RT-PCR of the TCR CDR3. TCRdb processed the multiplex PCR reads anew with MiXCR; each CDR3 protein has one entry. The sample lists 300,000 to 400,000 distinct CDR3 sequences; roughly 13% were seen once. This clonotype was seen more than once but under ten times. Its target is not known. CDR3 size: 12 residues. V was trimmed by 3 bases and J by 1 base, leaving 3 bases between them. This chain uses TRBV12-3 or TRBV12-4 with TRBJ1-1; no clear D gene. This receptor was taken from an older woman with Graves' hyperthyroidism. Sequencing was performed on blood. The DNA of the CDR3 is TGTGCCAGCAGTTTCCAGAACACTGAAGCTTTCTTT. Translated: CASSFQNTEAFF.